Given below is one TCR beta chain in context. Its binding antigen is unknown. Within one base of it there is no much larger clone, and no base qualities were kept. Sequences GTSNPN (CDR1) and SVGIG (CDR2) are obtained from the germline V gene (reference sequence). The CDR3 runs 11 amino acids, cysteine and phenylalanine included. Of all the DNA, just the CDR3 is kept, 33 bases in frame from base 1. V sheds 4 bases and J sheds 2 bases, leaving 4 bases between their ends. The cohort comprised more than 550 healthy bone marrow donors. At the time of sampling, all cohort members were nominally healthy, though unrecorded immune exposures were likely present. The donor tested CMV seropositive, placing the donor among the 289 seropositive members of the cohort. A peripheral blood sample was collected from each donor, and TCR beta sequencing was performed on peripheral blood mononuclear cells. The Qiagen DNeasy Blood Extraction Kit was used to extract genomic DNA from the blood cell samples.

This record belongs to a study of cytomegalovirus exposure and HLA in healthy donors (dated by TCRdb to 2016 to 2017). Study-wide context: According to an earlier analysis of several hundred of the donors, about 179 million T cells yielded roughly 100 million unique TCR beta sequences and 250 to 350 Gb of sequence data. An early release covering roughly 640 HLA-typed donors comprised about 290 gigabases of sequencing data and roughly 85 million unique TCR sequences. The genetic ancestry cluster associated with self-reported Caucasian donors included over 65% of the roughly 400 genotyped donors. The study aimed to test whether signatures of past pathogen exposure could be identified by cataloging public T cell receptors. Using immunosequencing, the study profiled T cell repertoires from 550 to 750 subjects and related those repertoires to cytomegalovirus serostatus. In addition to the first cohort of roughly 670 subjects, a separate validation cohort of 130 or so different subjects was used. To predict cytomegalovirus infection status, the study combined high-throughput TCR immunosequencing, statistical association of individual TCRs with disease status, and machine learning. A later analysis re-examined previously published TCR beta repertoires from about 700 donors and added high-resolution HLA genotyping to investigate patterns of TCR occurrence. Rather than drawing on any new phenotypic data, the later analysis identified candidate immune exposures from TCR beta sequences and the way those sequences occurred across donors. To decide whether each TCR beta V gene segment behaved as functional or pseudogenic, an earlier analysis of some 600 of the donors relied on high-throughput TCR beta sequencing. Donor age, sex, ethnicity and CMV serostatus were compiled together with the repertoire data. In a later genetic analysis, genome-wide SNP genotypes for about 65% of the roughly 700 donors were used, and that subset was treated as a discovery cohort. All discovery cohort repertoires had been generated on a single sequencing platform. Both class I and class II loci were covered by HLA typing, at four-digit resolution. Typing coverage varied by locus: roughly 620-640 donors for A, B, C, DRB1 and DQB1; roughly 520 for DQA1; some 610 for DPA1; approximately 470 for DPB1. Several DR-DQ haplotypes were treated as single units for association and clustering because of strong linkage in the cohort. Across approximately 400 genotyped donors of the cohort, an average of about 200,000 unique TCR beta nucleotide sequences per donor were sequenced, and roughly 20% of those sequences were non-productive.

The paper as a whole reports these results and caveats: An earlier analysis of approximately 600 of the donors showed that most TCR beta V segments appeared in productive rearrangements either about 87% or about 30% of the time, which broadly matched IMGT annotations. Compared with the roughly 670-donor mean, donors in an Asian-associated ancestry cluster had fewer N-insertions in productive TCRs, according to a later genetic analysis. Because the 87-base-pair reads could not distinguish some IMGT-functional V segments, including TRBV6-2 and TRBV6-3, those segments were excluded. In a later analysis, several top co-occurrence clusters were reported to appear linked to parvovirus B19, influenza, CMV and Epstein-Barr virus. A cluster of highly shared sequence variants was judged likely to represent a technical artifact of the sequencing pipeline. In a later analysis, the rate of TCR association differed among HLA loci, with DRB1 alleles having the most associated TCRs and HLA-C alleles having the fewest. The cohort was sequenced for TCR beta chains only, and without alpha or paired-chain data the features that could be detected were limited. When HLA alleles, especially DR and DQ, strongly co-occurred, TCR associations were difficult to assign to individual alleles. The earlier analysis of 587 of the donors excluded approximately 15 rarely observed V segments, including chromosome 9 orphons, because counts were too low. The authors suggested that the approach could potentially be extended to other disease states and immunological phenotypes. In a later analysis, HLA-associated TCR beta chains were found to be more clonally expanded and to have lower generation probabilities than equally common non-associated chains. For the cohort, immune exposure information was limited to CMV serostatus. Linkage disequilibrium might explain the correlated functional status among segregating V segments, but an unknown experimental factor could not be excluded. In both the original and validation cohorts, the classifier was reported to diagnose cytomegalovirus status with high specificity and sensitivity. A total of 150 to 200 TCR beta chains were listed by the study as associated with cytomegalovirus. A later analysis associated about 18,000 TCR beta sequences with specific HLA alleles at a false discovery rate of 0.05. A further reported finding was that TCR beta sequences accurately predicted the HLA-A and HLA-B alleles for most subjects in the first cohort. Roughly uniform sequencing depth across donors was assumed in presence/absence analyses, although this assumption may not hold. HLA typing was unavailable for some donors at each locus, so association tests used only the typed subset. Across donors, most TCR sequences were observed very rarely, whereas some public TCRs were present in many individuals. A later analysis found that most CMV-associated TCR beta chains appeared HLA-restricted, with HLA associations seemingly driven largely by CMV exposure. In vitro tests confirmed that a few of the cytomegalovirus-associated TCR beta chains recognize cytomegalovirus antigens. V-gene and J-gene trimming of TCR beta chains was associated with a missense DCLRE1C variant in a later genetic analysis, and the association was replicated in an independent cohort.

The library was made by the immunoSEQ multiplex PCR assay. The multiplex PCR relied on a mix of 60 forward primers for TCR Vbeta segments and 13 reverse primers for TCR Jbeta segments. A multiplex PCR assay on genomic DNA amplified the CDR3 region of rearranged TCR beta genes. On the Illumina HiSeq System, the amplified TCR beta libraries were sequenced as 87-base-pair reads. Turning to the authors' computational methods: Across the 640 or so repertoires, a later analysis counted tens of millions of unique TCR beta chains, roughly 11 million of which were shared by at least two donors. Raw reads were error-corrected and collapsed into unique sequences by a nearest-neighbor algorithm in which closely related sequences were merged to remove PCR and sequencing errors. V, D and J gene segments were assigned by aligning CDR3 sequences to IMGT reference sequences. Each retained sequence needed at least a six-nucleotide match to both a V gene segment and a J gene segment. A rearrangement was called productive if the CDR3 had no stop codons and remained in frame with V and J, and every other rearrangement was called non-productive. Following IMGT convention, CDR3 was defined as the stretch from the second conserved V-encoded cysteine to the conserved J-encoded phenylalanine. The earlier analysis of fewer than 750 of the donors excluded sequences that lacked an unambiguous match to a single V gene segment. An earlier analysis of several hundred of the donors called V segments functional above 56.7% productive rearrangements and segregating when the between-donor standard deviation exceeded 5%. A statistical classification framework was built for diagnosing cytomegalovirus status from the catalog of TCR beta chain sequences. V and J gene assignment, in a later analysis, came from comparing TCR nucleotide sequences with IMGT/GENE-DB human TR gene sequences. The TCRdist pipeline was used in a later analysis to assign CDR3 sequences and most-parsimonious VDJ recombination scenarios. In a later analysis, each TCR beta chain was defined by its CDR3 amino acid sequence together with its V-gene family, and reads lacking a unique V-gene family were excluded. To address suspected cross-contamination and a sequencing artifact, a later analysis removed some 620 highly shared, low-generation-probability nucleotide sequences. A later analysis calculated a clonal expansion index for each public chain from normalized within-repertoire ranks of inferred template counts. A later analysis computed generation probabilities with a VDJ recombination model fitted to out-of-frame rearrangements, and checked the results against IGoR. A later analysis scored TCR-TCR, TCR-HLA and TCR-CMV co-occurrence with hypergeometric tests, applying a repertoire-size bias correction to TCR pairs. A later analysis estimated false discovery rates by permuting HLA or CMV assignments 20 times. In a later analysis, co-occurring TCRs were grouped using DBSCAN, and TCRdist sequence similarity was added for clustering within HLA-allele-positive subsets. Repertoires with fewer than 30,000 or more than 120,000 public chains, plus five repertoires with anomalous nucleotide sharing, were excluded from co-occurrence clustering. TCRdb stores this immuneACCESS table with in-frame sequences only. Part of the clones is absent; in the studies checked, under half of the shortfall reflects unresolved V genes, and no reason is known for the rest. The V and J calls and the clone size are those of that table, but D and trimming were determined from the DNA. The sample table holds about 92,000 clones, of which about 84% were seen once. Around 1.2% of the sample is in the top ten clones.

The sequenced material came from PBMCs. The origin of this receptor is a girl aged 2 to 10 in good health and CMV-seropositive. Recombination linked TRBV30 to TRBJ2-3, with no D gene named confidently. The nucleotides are TGTGCCTGGATGTACACAGATACGCAGTATTTT. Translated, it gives CAWMYTDTQYF. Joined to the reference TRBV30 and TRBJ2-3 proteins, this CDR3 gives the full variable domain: SQTIHQWPATLVQPVGSPLSLECTVEGTSNPNLYWYRQAAGRGLQLLFYSVGIGQISSEVPQNLSASRPQDRQFILSSKKLLLSDSGFYLCAWMYTDTQYFGPGTRLTVL.